This T cell receptor (beta chain) was sequenced for a study of CD8 T cells in Susac syndrome. Random-hexamer reverse transcription was applied to about 0.45 to 1 ug RNA. TCRdb redid the calling of the immunoSEQ multiplex PCR reads with MiXCR, one entry per CDR3 protein. The sample lists approximately 230,000 distinct CDR3 sequences; around 95% were seen once. CD8+ and CD4+ T cells from blood underwent TCR beta sequencing, which was carried out in a high-throughput format. The CD8+ and CD4+ T cells were isolated magnetically using a negative isolation approach, whereas the TEMRA cells were enriched by FACS. Points from the study as a whole: Acknowledgment was made by the study that its TCR sequencing and HLA analysis involved a relatively small number of individuals.

This CDR3 region has 15 residues. Trimming cost V 1 base and J 1 base, with 10 bases left between them. Concerning this clonotype: The antigen is not known.

The V and J genes are TRBV12-3 or TRBV12-4 and TRBJ1-1; D is perhaps TRBD1 (5 bases). Sequenced input: CD4+ T cells from PBMCs. The clonotype comes from a human donor with multiple sclerosis. CDR3 residues: CASSLEAGRNTEAFF. For the CDR3, the DNA is TGTGCCAGCAGTTTAGAGGCAGGGAGGAACACTGAAGCTTTCTTT.